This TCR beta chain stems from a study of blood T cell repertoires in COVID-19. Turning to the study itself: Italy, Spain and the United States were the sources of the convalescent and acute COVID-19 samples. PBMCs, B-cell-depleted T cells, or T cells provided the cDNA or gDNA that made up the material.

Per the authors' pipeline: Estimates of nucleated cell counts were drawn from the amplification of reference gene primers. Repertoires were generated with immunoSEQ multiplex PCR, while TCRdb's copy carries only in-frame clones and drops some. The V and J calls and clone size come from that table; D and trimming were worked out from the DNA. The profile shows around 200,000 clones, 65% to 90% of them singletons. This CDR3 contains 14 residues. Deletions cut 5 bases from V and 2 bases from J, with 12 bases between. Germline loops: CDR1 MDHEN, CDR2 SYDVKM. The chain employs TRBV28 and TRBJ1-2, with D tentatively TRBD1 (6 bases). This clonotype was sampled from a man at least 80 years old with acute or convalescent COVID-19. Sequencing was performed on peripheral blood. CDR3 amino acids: CASSPGQLNYGYTF. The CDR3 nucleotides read TGTGCCAGCAGTCCCGGACAGTTGAACTATGGCTACACCTTC.